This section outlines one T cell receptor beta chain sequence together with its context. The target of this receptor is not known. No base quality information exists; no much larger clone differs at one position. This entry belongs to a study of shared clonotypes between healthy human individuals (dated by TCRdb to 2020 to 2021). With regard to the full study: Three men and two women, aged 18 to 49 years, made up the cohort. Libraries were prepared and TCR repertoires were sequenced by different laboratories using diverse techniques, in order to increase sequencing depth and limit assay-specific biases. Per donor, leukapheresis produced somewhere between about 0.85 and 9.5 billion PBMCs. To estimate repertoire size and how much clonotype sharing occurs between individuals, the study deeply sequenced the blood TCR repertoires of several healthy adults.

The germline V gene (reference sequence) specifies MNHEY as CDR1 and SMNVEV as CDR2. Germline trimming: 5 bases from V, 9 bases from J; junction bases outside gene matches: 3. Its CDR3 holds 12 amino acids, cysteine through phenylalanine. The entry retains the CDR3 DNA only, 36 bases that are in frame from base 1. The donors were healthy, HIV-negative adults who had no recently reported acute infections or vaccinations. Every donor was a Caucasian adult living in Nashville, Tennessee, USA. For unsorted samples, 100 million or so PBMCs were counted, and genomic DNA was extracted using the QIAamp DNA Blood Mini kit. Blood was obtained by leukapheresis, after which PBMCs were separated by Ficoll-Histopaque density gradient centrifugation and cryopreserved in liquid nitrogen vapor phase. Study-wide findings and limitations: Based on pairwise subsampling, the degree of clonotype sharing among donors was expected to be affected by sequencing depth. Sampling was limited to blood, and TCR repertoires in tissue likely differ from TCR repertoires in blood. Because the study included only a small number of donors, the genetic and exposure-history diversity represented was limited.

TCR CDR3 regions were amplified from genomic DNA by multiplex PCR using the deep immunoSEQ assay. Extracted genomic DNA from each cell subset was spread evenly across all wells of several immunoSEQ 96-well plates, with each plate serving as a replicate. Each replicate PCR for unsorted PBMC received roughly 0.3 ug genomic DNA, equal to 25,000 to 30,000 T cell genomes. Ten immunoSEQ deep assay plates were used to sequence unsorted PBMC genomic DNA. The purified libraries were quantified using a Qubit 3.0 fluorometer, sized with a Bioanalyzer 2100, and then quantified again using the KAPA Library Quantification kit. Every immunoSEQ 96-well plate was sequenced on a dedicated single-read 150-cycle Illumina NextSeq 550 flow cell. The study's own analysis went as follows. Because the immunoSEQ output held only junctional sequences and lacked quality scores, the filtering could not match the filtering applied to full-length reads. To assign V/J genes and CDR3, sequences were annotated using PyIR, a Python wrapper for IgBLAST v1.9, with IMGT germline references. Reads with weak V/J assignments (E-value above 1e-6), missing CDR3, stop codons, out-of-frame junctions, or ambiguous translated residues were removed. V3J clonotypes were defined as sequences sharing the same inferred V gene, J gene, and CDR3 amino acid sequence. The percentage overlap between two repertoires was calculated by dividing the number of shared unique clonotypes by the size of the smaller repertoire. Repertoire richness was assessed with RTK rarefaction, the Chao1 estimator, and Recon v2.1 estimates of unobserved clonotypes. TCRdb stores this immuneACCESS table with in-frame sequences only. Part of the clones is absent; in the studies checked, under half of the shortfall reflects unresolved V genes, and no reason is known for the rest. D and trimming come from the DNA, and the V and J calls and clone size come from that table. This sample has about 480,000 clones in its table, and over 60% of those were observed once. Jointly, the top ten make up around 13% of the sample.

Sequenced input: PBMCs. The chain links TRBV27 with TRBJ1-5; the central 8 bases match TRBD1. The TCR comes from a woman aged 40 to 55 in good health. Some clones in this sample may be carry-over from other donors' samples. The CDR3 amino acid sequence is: CASSPTGGPQHF. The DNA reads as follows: TGTGCCAGCAGTCCCACAGGGGGGCCCCAGCATTTT.